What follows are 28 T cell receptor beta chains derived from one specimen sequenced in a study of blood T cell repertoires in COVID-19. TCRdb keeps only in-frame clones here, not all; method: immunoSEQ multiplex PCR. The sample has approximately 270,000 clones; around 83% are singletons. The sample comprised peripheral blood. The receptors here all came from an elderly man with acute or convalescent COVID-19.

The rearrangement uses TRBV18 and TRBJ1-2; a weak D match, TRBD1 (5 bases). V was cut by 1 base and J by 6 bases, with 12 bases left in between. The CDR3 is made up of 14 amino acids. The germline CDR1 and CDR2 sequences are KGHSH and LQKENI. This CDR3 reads CASSPQSGMDGYTF. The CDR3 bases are TGTGCCAGCTCACCACAGTCAGGGATGGATGGCTACACCTTC.

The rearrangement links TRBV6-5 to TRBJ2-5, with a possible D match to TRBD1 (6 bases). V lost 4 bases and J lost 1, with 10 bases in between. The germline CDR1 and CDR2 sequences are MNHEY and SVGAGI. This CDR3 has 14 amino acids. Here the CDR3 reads CASSWGRSQETQYF. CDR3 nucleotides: TGTGCCAGCAGTTGGGGGCGCTCCCAAGAGACCCAGTACTTC.

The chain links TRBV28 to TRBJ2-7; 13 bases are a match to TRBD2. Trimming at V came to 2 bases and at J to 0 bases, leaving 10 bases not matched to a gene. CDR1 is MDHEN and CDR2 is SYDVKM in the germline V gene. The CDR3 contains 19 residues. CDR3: CASSLTPGLAGIRSYEQYF. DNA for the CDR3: TGTGCCAGCAGTTTAACCCCGGGACTAGCGGGGATTCGCTCCTACGAGCAGTACTTC.

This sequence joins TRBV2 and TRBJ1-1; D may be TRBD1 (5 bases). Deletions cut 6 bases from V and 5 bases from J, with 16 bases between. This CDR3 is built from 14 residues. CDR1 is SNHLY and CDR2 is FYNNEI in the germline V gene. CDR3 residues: CASRFLFGGTEAFF. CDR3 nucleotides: TGTGCCAGCAGGTTCTTGTTCGGGGGTACTGAAGCTTTCTTT.

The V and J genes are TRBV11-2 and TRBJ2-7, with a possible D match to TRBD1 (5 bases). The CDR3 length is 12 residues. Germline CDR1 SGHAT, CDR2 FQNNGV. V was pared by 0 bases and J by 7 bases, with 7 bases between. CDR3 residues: CASSLDSGEQYF. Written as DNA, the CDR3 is TGTGCCAGCAGCTTAGATTCAGGGGAGCAGTACTTC.

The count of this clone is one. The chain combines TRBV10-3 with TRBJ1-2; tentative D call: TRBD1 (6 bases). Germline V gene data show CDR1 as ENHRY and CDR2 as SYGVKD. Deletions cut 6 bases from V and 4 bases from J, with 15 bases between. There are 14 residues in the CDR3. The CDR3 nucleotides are TGTGCCATCAGGGAATCAACAGGGCCCTATGGCTACACCTTC. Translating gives CAIRESTGPYGYTF.

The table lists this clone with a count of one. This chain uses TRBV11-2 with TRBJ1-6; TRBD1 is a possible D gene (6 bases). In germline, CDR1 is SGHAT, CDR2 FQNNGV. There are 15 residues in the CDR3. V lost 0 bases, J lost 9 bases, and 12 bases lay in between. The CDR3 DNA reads TGTGCCAGCAGCTTAGACCGGGGGGCTCTTTCACCCCTCCACTTT. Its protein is CASSLDRGALSPLHF.

The CDR3 loop is CASSLGKTGEGKETQYF. CDR3 bases: TGTGCCAGCAGCTTAGGCAAGACAGGGGAGGGGAAAGAGACCCAGTACTTC. The V and J genes are TRBV7-9 and TRBJ2-5; D might be TRBD1 (8 bases). The ends were cut back, 1 base at V and 3 bases at J, with 18 bases in the middle. Germline V lookup: CDR1 SEHNR, CDR2 FQNEAQ (reference sequence). CDR3 length: 17 amino acids.

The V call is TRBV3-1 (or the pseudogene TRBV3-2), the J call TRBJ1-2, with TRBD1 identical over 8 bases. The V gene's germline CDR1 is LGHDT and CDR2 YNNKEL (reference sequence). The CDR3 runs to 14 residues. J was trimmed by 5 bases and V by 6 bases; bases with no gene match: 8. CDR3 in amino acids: CASRHRGGRYGYTF. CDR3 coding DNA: TGTGCCAGCAGGCACAGGGGGGGTAGATATGGCTACACCTTC.

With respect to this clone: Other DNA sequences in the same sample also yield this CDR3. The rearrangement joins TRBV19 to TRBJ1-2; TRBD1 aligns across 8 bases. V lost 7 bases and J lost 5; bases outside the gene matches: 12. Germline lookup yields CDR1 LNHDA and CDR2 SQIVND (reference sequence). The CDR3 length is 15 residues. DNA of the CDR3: TGTGCCAGTACCTCTTCGACAGGGGCTGATTATGGCTACACCTTC. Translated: CASTSSTGADYGYTF. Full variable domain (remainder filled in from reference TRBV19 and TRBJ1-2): DGGITQSPKYLFRKEGQNVTLSCEQNLNHDAMYWYRQDPGQGLRLIYYSQIVNDFQKGDIAEGYSVSREKKESFPLTVTSAQKNPTAFYLCASTSSTGADYGYTFGSGTRLTVV.

CDR3 amino acids: CASSVFPPGRQGVVNTIYF. CDR3 bases: TGTGCCAGCAGTGTGTTTCCGCCAGGTCGACAGGGGGTTGTAAACACCATATATTTT. The V and J genes are TRBV2 and TRBJ1-3; TRBD1 matches at 9 bases. CDR3 length: 19 amino acids. V lost 4 bases to trimming and J lost 6 bases; unmatched junction nucleotides: 19. The germline gives CDR1 SNHLY, CDR2 FYNNEI.

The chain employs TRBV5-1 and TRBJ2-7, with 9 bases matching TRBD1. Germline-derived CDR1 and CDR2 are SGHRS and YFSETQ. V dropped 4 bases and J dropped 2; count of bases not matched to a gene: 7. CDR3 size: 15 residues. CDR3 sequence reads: CASSAPGQGPYEQYF. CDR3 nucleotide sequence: TGCGCCAGCAGCGCACCGGGACAGGGACCCTACGAGCAGTACTTC.

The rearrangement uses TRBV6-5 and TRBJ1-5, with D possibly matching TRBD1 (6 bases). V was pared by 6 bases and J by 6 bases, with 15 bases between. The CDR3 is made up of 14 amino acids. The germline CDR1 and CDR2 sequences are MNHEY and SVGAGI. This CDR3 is CASRGTGRVQPQHF. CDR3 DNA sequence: TGTGCCAGCAGAGGAACAGGGCGGGTTCAGCCCCAGCATTTT.

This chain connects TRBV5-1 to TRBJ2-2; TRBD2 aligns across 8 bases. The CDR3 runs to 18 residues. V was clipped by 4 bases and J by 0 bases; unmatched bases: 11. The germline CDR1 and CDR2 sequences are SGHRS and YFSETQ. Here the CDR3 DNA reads TGCGCCAGCAGCCCAGGTGGTAGCGGGATCGCGAACACCGGGGAGCTGTTTTTT. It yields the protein CASSPGGSGIANTGELFF.

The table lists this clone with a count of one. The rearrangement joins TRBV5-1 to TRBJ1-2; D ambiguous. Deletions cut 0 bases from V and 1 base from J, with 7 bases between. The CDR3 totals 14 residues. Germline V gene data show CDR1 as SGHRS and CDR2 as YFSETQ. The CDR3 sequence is CASSLGTDNYGYTF. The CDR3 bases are TGCGCCAGCAGCTTGGGAACAGATAACTATGGCTACACCTTC.

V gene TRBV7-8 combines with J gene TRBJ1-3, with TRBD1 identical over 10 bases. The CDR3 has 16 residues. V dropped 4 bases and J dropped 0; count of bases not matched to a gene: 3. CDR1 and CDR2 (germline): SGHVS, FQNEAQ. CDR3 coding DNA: TGTGCCAGCAGCTACCGGGACAGGGGCTCTGGAAACACCATATATTTT. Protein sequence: CASSYRDRGSGNTIYF. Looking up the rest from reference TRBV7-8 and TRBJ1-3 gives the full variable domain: GAGVSQSPRYKVAKRGQDVALRCDPISGHVSLFWYQQALGQGPEFLTYFQNEAQLDKSGLPSDRFFAERPEGSVSTLKIQRTQQEDSAVYLCASSYRDRGSGNTIYFGEGSWLTVV.

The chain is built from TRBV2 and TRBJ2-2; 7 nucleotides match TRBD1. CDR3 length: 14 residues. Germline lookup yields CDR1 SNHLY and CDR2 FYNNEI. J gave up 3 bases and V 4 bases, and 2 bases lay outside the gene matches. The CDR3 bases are TGTGCCAGCAGTGGAGGACAGGACACCGGGGAGCTGTTTTTT. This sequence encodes CASSGGQDTGELFF.

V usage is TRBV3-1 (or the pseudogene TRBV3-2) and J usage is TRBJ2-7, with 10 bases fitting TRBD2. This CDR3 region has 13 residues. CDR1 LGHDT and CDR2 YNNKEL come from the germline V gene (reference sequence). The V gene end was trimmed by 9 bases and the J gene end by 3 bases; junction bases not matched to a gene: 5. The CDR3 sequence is CASRTSGNYEQYF. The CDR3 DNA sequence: TGTGCCAGTCGGACTAGCGGTAACTACGAGCAGTACTTC.

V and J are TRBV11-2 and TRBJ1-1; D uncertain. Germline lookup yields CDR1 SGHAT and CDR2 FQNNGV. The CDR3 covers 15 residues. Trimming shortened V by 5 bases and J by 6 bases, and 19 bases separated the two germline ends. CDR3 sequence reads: CASSDSRWISAEAFF. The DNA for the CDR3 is TGTGCCAGCAGCGATTCAAGGTGGATTAGCGCTGAAGCTTTCTTT.

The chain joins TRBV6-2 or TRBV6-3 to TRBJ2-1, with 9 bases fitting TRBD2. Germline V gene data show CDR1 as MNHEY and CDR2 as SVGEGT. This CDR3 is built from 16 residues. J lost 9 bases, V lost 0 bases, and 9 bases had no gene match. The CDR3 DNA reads TGTGCCAGCAGTTACTCGGCGGGGGGGCCTGAGGGTGAGCAGTTCTTC. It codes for CASSYSAGGPEGEQFF.

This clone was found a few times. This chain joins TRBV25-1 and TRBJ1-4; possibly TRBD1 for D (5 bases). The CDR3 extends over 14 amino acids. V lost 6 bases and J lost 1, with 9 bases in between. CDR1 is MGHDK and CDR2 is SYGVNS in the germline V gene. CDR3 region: CASRLRETNEKLFF. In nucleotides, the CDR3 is TGTGCCAGCAGACTCAGGGAAACTAATGAAAAACTGTTTTTT.

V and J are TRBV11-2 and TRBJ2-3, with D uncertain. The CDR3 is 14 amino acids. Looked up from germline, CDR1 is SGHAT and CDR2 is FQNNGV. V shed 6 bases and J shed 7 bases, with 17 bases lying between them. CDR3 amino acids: CASSSLGPAHTQYF. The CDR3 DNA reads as TGTGCCAGCAGTTCCCTGGGCCCCGCGCATACGCAGTATTTT.

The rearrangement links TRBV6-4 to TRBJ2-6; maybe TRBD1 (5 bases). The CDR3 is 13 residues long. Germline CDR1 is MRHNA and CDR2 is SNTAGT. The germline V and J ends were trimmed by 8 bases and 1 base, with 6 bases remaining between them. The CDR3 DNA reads TGTGCCAGCGGACATTCTGGGGCCAACGTCCTGACTTTC. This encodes CASGHSGANVLTF.

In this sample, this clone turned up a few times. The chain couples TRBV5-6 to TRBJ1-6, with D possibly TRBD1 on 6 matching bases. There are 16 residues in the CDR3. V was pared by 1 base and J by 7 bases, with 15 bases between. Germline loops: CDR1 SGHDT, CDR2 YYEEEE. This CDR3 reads CASSLTIQGGNSPLHF. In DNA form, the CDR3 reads TGTGCCAGCAGCTTGACGATACAGGGCGGGAATTCACCCCTCCACTTT. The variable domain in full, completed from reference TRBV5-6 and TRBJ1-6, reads DAGVTQSPTHLIKTRGQQVTLRCSPKSGHDTVSWYQQALGQGPQFIFQYYEEEERQRGNFPDRFSGHQFPNYSSELNVNALLLGDSALYLCASSLTIQGGNSPLHFGNGTRLTVT.

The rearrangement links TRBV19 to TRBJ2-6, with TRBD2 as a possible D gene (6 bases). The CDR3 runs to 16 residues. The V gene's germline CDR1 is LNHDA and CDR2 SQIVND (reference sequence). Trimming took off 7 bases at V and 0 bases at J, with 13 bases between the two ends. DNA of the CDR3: TGTGCCAGTAATCGGGGCGGGGACTCTGGGGCCAACGTCCTGACTTTC. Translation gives CASNRGGDSGANVLTF.

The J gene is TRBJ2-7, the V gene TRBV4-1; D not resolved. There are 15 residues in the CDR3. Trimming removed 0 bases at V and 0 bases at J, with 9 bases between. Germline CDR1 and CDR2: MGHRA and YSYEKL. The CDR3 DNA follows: TGCGCCAGCAGCCAAGATTGGCAAAGCTCCTACGAGCAGTACTTC. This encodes CASSQDWQSSYEQYF.

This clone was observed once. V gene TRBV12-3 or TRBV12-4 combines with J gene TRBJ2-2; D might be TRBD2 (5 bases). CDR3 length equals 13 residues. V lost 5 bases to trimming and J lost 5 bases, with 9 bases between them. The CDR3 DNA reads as TGTGCCAGCAGTCCCCGAGGGACCGGGGAGCTGTTTTTT. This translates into CASSPRGTGELFF.

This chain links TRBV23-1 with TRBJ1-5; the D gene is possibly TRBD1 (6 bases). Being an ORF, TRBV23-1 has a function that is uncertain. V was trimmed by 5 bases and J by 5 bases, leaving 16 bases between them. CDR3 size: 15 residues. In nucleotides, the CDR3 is TGCGCCAGCAGTAAGCAGGGGAGAGCTGATCAGCCCCAGCATTTT. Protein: CASSKQGRADQPQHF.